These 28 T cell receptor beta chains were sequenced from one sample in a study of neurological immune-mediated disorders (dated by TCRdb to about 2019). The library came from 5' RACE. TCRdb names Illumina HiSeq 2500 as the instrument used. The public reads were reanalyzed by TCRdb: fastp trimming at Q25, MiXCR alignment, in-frame beta chains only. Each record represents a unique CDR3 protein, reported with the most common genes and DNA among its rows. In all, the sample holds 85,000 to 100,000 distinct CDR3 sequences, and 3.5% of those were seen once. The ten largest clones capture approximately 5.9% of the sample. The specimen was PBMCs. These receptors originate from a woman under 30 with multiple sclerosis.

Ten or more counts support this clonotype. The chain employs TRBV12-3 or TRBV12-4 and TRBJ2-5, with D unresolved. This CDR3 has 13 residues. The germline V and J ends were trimmed by 3 bases and 5 bases, with 10 bases remaining between them. The CDR3 spells CASSFLTVETQYF. CDR3 nucleotide sequence: TGTGCCAGCAGTTTCTTAACAGTTGAGACCCAGTACTTC.

This clonotype was picked up many times. The chain couples TRBV12-3 or TRBV12-4 to TRBJ1-1; D remains unclear. The V gene lost 10 bases and the J gene lost 3 bases, with 9 bases spanning the gap. The CDR3 has 11 amino acids. The CDR3 DNA is TGTGCCATTTCGAGGGACACTGAAGCTTTCTTT. Protein: CAISRDTEAFF.

This clonotype has ten or more counts. The chain joins TRBV2 to TRBJ2-2; 10 bases line up with TRBD1. Trimming cost V 5 bases and J 4 bases; bases outside gene matches: 7. Germline CDR1 reads SNHLY; CDR2 reads FYNNEI. The CDR3 runs to 16 residues. The CDR3 sequence: CASSPEGDRGTGELFF. In nucleotides, the CDR3 is TGTGCCAGCAGTCCCGAAGGGGACAGGGGCACCGGGGAGCTGTTTTTT.

This clonotype came up many times. This rearrangement joins TRBV5-1 to TRBJ1-2, with a tentative D call TRBD1 (5 bases). The germline V and J ends were trimmed by 4 bases and 0 bases, with 13 bases remaining between them. CDR1 and CDR2 from the germline V gene are SGHRS and YFSETQ. This CDR3 has 15 amino acids. The DNA for the CDR3 is TGCGCCAGCAGCCTAGGGACCTCCTCTAACTATGGCTACACCTTC. Translated: CASSLGTSSNYGYTF.

Many counts were recorded for this clonotype. This sequence joins TRBV7-2 and TRBJ1-3; the D is unclear. The CDR3 loop spans 12 amino acids. Trimming stripped 3 bases from V and 7 bases from J, with 7 bases between. Germline V gene sequence: CDR1 SGHTA, CDR2 FQGNSA. For the CDR3, the DNA is TGTGCCAGCAGCTTTGGCGGCAACACCATATATTTT. As protein: CASSFGGNTIYF.

In its sample, this clonotype was seen many times. The chain combines TRBV7-2 with TRBJ2-3, with unresolved D. Germline V gene data show CDR1 as SGHTA and CDR2 as FQGNSA. The CDR3 has 12 residues. V shed 5 bases and J shed 4 bases, with 7 bases lying between them. The CDR3 loop is CASSLWPDTQYF. CDR3 sequence (DNA): TGTGCCAGCAGCCTGTGGCCAGATACGCAGTATTTT.

To note about this clonotype: A single base separates this from a much larger clone, so it may be a read error. The chain couples TRBV27 to TRBJ2-1; perhaps TRBD2 as D (5 bases). The CDR3 runs 14 residues. The germline gives CDR1 MNHEY, CDR2 SMNVEV (reference sequence). The CDR3, as DNA: TGTGTCAGCAGTTTATTCACGGGGTACAATGAGCAGTTCTTC. Amino acids: CVSSLFTGYNEQFF.

This clonotype was observed many times. This chain uses TRBV20-1 with TRBJ1-3; no clear D gene. Trimming cost V 0 bases and J 4 bases, with 7 bases left between them. The CDR3 is 13 amino acids. Per the germline V gene, CDR1 is DFQATT and CDR2 is SNEGSKA (reference sequence). The CDR3 protein is CSARDSSGNTIYF. The CDR3 DNA follows: TGCAGTGCTAGAGATAGCTCCGGAAACACCATATATTTT.

Only a few counts were recorded for this clonotype. V gene TRBV5-4 combines with J gene TRBJ2-3; a possible D gene is TRBD2 (6 bases). There are 20 residues in the CDR3. Germline values: CDR1 SGHNT, CDR2 YYREEE (reference sequence). V lost 4 bases, J lost 2 bases, and 29 bases lay in between. In DNA, the CDR3 is TGTGCCAGCAGCCCACCTTTCGTGACTAGGACTAAACCAACCACAGATACGCAGTATTTT. This sequence encodes CASSPPFVTRTKPTTDTQYF.

There are many counts of this clonotype. V usage is TRBV11-2 and J usage is TRBJ2-1, with 9 nucleotides matching TRBD2. V lost 0 bases, J lost 6 bases, and 6 bases stayed unmatched. The CDR3 is 16 residues long. Germline-derived CDR1 and CDR2 are SGHAT and FQNNGV. The CDR3 DNA reads as TGTGCCAGCAGCTTAGAAGGCGGGAGGGCCCTCAATGAGCAGTTCTTC. Translation gives CASSLEGGRALNEQFF.

J is TRBJ2-1 and V is TRBV12-3 or TRBV12-4, with a tentative D call TRBD2 (6 bases). V lost 4 bases and J lost 9, with 19 bases in between. The CDR3 has 15 residues. The CDR3 DNA reads TGTGCCAGCAGTTGGGGGTGGGACTCTGGCGGTGAGCAGTTCTTC. It yields the protein CASSWGWDSGGEQFF.

This clonotype came up many times. The J gene is TRBJ2-2, the V gene TRBV6-2 or TRBV6-3; D might be TRBD2 (5 bases). The V gene's germline CDR1 is MNHEY and CDR2 SVGEGT. V gave up 4 bases and J gave up 3 bases, with 15 bases separating them. The CDR3 runs to 16 residues. The CDR3 DNA reads as TGTGCCAGCAGTTCCGGTGGGAGAGGGTACACCGGGGAGCTGTTTTTT. Its translation: CASSSGGRGYTGELFF.

This clonotype occurred many times. The chain recombines TRBV9 with TRBJ2-2; possible D gene TRBD2, 5 bases. Per the germline V gene, CDR1 is SGDLS and CDR2 is YYNGEE. The CDR3 spans 14 residues. V lost 2 bases, J lost 6 bases, and 11 bases lay in between. In DNA, the CDR3 is TGTGCCAGCAGCGTTGATTCGAGGGCCGGGGAGCTGTTTTTT. Translated: CASSVDSRAGELFF. Combining the CDR3 with reference TRBV9 and TRBJ2-2 gives the whole variable domain DSGVTQTPKHLITATGQRVTLRCSPRSGDLSVYWYQQSLDQGLQFLIQYYNGEERAKGNILERFSAQQFPDLHSELNLSSLELGDSALYFCASSVDSRAGELFFGEGSRLTVL.

The sample holds many counts of this clonotype. This chain links TRBV5-1 with TRBJ2-7; D may correspond to TRBD1 or TRBD2 (5 bases each). This CDR3 spans 15 amino acids. Germline assignment: CDR1 SGHRS and CDR2 YFSETQ. V dropped 4 bases and J dropped 0 bases, with 14 bases sitting between them. CDR3 in DNA: TGCGCCAGCAGCCCGAGGGACCGGGCCTCCTACGAGCAGTACTTC. Amino acid sequence: CASSPRDRASYEQYF.

Many counts were recorded for this clonotype. J is TRBJ1-1 and V is TRBV19; D remains ambiguous. Trimming removed 1 base at V and 3 bases at J, with 15 bases between. Germline V gene sequence: CDR1 LNHDA, CDR2 SQIVND (reference sequence). The CDR3 has 16 residues. In DNA, the CDR3 is TGTGCCAGTAGTATAGGAAGTGCGGAGACGCACACTGAAGCTTTCTTT. Protein product: CASSIGSAETHTEAFF.

This clonotype has a count of ten or more. The CDR3 DNA is TGCGCCAGCAGCTTGGCTGGGTCGACCTACGAGCAGTACTTC. Its protein product is CASSLAGSTYEQYF. The rearrangement uses TRBV5-1 and TRBJ2-7; D gene unclear. The germline V gene has CDR1 SGHRS and CDR2 YFSETQ. CDR3 length: 14 residues. The V gene lost 0 bases and the J gene lost 2 bases, with 9 bases spanning the gap.

This clonotype was counted many times. This sequence joins TRBV7-2 and TRBJ2-7; 8 bases align to TRBD2. CDR3 length equals 15 residues. CDR1 SGHTA and CDR2 FQGNSA come from the germline V gene. J lost 3 bases, V lost 3 bases, and 7 bases had no gene match. As DNA, the CDR3 is TGTGCCAGCAGCTTGGTGGGAAGCGGGAGCTACGAGCAGTACTTC. It specifies CASSLVGSGSYEQYF.

This clonotype was detected many times. This sequence joins TRBV15 and TRBJ2-1; D may correspond to TRBD1 or TRBD2 (5 bases each). This CDR3 is 19 amino acids long. Germline CDR1 LNHNV, CDR2 YYDKDF (reference sequence). V lost 2 bases and J lost 0, with 20 bases in between. This CDR3 is CATSRLILGTSYSYNEQFF. The CDR3 DNA is TGTGCCACCAGCAGATTGATTCTTGGGACCTCATACTCCTACAATGAGCAGTTCTTC.

This clonotype was seen at least ten times. V and J are TRBV6-1 and TRBJ1-6, with 8 bases identical to TRBD1. V trimming: 3 bases; J trimming: 11 bases; junction bases outside the gene matches: 12. The V gene's germline CDR1 is MNHNS and CDR2 SASEGT. The CDR3 extends over 16 amino acids. CDR3 amino acids: CASSEDNRGGLPPLHF. CDR3 nucleotide sequence: TGTGCCAGCAGTGAGGATAACAGGGGGGGTCTACCACCCCTCCACTTT.

This clonotype was detected ten times or more. The V and J genes are TRBV5-1 and TRBJ2-5; unclear D gene. Trimming took 7 bases from V and 4 from J, leaving 11 bases between them. Germline CDR1 SGHRS, CDR2 YFSETQ. The CDR3 covers 12 residues. CDR3 in amino acids: CASGRFGETQYF. The DNA of the CDR3 is TGCGCCAGCGGTAGGTTCGGAGAGACCCAGTACTTC.

This clonotype was detected many times. The rearrangement links TRBV20-1 to TRBJ1-2; TRBD1 aligns across 9 bases. This CDR3 spans 15 amino acids. J lost 6 bases, V lost 6 bases, and 14 bases had no gene match. CDR1 is DFQATT and CDR2 is SNEGSKA in the germline V gene (reference sequence). The CDR3 loop reads CSAEDRGDAVNGYTF. CDR3 nucleotide sequence: TGCAGTGCAGAGGACAGGGGTGATGCCGTTAATGGCTACACCTTC.

The sample holds many counts of this clonotype. V is TRBV20-1 and J is TRBJ2-1; D is ambiguous. CDR1 DFQATT and CDR2 SNEGSKA come from the germline V gene (reference sequence). This CDR3 region has 13 residues. V lost 5 bases to trimming and J lost 4 bases, with 12 bases between them. Here the CDR3 reads CSAGRSYYNEQFF. For the CDR3, the DNA is TGCAGTGCTGGACGGAGCTATTACAATGAGCAGTTCTTC.

This clonotype was found many times. The chain recombines TRBV7-8 with TRBJ1-1, with a tentative D call TRBD1 (5 bases). This CDR3 is 13 amino acids long. Deletions cut 2 bases from V and 3 bases from J, with 7 bases between. The germline CDR1 and CDR2 sequences are SGHVS and FQNEAQ. CDR3 DNA: TGTGCCAGCAGCTTATTGGGACACACTGAAGCTTTCTTT. This translates into CASSLLGHTEAFF.

This clonotype was seen many times. The rearrangement joins TRBV27 to TRBJ2-7, with 10 nucleotides matching TRBD1. The CDR3 runs to 16 residues. V was pared by 5 bases and J by 7 bases, with 14 bases of the junction left unmatched. The germline gives CDR1 MNHEY, CDR2 SMNVEV (reference sequence). CDR3 bases: TGTGCCAGCAGTCCCTCCTGGGGGACAGGGGTATATGAGCAGTACTTC. Its protein product is CASSPSWGTGVYEQYF.

This clonotype was seen ten or more times. The chain links TRBV12-3 or TRBV12-4 to TRBJ1-3; D not resolved. This CDR3 region has 10 residues. With 3 bases removed from V and 7 bases from J, the gap between germline ends came to 1 base. The CDR3 region has the DNA TGTGCCAGCAGTTTGAACACCATATATTTT. Protein sequence: CASSLNTIYF.

This clonotype has ten or more counts. The V gene is TRBV20-1, the J gene TRBJ1-1; a possible D gene is TRBD1 (5 bases). V lost 2 bases to trimming and J lost 0 bases, with 10 bases between them. The CDR3 contains 14 residues. The V gene's germline CDR1 is DFQATT and CDR2 SNEGSKA (reference sequence). The CDR3 is CSARQGGLNTEAFF. In DNA, the CDR3 is TGCAGTGCTAGACAGGGTGGGTTGAACACTGAAGCTTTCTTT.

Note on this clonotype: Given a much more abundant clone one base away, this may be a read error. The chain uses TRBV11-2 and TRBJ2-1, with D maybe TRBD2 (6 bases). CDR1 and CDR2 from the germline V gene are SGHAT and FQNNGV. The CDR3 is 14 amino acids. The CDR3 nucleotides read TGTGCCAGCAGCTTGGCGGGAACCTACAATGAGCAGGTCTTC. Amino acid sequence: CASSLAGTYNEQVF.

This clonotype was recorded at least ten times. The chain has TRBV20-1 and TRBJ2-1; TRBD2 matches at 13 bases. Germline values: CDR1 DFQATT, CDR2 SNEGSKA (reference sequence). The CDR3 consists of 16 residues. V lost 2 bases to trimming and J lost 5 bases; unmatched junction nucleotides: 6. CDR3 nucleotide sequence: TGCAGTGCTAGATTCGGACTAGCGGGAGTCCACAATGAGCAGTTCTTC. Protein: CSARFGLAGVHNEQFF.